The clone carrying this T cell receptor beta chain has ten or more counts. Its antigen is as yet unknown. This sample is drawn from a study of regulatory T cells in long-lasting Graves disease. Study-wide results and limits: Fewer public clonotypes were shared by new patients (roughly 970) than by persistent patients (about 2,500).

Time point indicated: newly diagnosed GD, antithyroid drugs for less than 3 months. Researchers made the TCR library from RNA that was extracted from PBMCs. Recruitment took place at an endocrinology department in Xi'an, China. Trimming cost V 3 bases and J 0 bases, with 24 bases left between them. The CDR3 covers 20 residues. The V gene's germline CDR1 is LNHDA and CDR2 SQIVND (reference sequence). Researchers made TCR beta libraries by using iRepertoire HTBI primers and running Arm-PCR on CDR3 regions. TCRdb reprocessed the multiplex PCR reads with MiXCR, giving one entry per CDR3 protein. The repertoire holds more than 300,000 distinct CDR3 sequences, with 10% to 15% as singletons. The sample was also linked to a second study, of T cells in Graves' hyperthyroidism and ophthalmopathy. That study adds: No ophthalmopathy progression within 18 months constituted stable Graves' hyperthyroidism.

This clonotype originated in a woman between 18 and 30 years old with Graves disease. Sample: peripheral blood mononuclear cells (PBMCs), taken at new diagnosis, from a patient treated with antithyroid drugs. The chain joins TRBV19 to TRBJ1-5; D is possibly TRBD1 (5 bases). CDR3 residues: CASSMRWDRLGDYSNQPQHF. The CDR3 bases are TGTGCCAGTAGTATGCGGTGGGACCGTCTAGGGGACTATAGCAATCAGCCCCAGCATTTT.